This T cell receptor beta chain was profiled in a study of CD8+ T cells in alopecia areata. About the research overall: Administration of oral tofacitinib to treated patients was at 5 to 10 mg twice daily. The duration of tofacitinib was 6 to 18 months, with 6 months off drug afterward. The study, taken as a whole, reports: Affected lesional scalp, above all in alopecia totalis/universalis, was more clonal than normal scalp.

RNA extraction was followed by reverse transcription into cDNA, which acted as the sequencing template. The repertoire was sequenced with immunoSEQ multiplex PCR; TCRdb's copy has only in-frame clones and lacks some. The table includes 110,000 or so clones, approximately 55% detected once. Comment on this clone: What it binds is not known.

Germline CDR1 SQVTM, CDR2 ANQGSEA. V was pared by 0 bases and J by 4 bases, with 12 bases between. The CDR3 consists of 14 residues. Regarding treatment: oral pan-JAK inhibitor, 5-10 mg twice daily. Here the sequenced sample was CD4+ T cells sorted from blood, taken at week 24, from a patient treated with tofacitinib. This chain links TRBV29-1 with TRBJ1-1; possible D gene TRBD1, 5 bases. The receptor was isolated from a human donor with alopecia areata. CDR3 sequence reads: CSVEDHGGITEAFF. The DNA for the CDR3 is TGCAGCGTTGAAGATCATGGGGGAATCACTGAAGCTTTCTTT.